This TCR beta chain came from a study of CD8 T cells in Susac syndrome (dated by TCRdb to between 2018 and 2021). About the investigation overall: Of the Susac syndrome patients who were sequenced, under ten were in clinical remission while roughly six had clinically active disease. Repertoire sequencing was used to test whether CD8+ T cell activation and differentiation in Susac syndrome was antigen driven. Clonality of the CD8+ T cell repertoire was compared between around eleven healthy donors, about 14 Susac syndrome patients and about 15 multiple sclerosis patients. At the time of blood withdrawal, Susac syndrome patients were either therapy-naive, taking corticosteroids (with some also receiving IVIg), or on IVIg alone. Here is what the overall study found, with its caveats: Clonal expansion was observed in Susac syndrome CD8+ repertoires, with the highest expansion in CD8+ TEMRA cells and greater expansion in clinically active than in remitting patients. The TCR sequencing and HLA analysis was acknowledged to have included a relatively small number of individuals. Looking at Susac-specific public clones, the researchers identified fewer than 20 in the total CD8+ repertoire and a few in the CD8+ TEMRA repertoire.

Peripheral blood CD8+ and CD4+ T cells from healthy donors, Susac syndrome patients and multiple sclerosis patients were profiled by high-throughput TCR beta sequencing. Recently defined diagnostic criteria for definite or probable disease were met by the Susac syndrome patients. CD8+ TEMRA cells were enriched by FACS, while bulk CD8+ and CD4+ T cells were purified by magnetic negative isolation. Blood was collected in EDTA tubes and processed within 24 hours, with PBMCs isolated through density gradient centrifugation. PBMCs intended for TCR sequencing were cryopreserved in liquid nitrogen and thawed later in a water bath at 37 degrees C. A purity of at least 90% was achieved for sorted or isolated CD4+, CD8+ and CD8+ TEMRA cells. RNA was extracted with the RNeasy kit and 0.5 to 1 ug was reverse transcribed using random hexamers. The immunoSEQ multiplex PCR assay, which covers 54 Vbeta and 13 Jbeta segments, was used to amplify TCR beta CDR3 regions. PCR amplification bias was corrected using a synthetic template baseline for primer optimization and computational correction. Regarding the original processing steps: Reads were assigned to V, D and J genes according to IMGT and analyzed in immunoSEQ Analyzer, with only productive sequences retained. Clonality was computed as one minus Shannon entropy normalized by log2 of the number of productive unique sequences. Public and private clones were assessed among the 100 most prevalent clones of each patient and control. A clone was defined as Susac-specific if it was absent from the healthy and MS cohorts, from roughly 980 published viral clones and from other ImmuneACCESS disease sequences. TCRdb applied fastp at Q25 and MiXCR to the public reads, then kept only in-frame beta chains. CDR3 protein duplicates are merged, each entry listing the most common genes and DNA. The V and J calls come from TCRdb's annotation, not from the publication. Here the sample has about 110,000 distinct CDR3 sequences; 94% occur a single time. The ten largest clonotypes hold over 0.35% of the sample.

Points on this clonotype: This receptor's antigen is unknown. The sample holds no much larger clone one base away, and base qualities are not on file.

CDR1 and CDR2 (SGDLS, YYNGEE) derive from the germline V gene. The CDR3 measures 15 amino acids from cysteine to phenylalanine. Only the CDR3 region is kept as DNA, spanning 45 bases read in frame from base 1. Compared with germline, V lacks 3 bases and J lacks 2 bases; bases without a gene match: 7. The chain is made from TRBV9 and TRBJ2-7; 8 central bases correspond to TRBD1. The sample consisted of CD8+ T cells from PBMCs. The sequence was obtained from a human donor with Susac syndrome. The bases are TGTGCCAGCAGCGCAGAGACAGGGGTCCCCTACGAGCAGTACTTC. It specifies CASSAETGVPYEQYF.